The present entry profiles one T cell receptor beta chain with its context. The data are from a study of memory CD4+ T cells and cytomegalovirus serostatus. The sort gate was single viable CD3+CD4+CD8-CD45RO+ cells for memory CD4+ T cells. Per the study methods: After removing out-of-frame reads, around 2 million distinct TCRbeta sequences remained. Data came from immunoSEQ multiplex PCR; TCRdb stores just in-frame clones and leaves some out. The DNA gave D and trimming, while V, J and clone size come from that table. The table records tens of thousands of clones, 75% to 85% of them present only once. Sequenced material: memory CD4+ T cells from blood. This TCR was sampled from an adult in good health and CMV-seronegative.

The CDR3 sequence: CASSLLTSGRALGYNEQFF. CDR3 in DNA: TGTGCCAGCAGCTTATTAACTAGCGGGAGGGCCTTGGGCTACAATGAGCAGTTCTTC. The rearrangement joins TRBV7-2 to TRBJ2-1, with 13 bases identical to TRBD2. The CDR3 runs to 19 residues. Trimming removed 2 bases from V and 3 bases from J; junction bases left unmatched: 10. CDR1 is SGHTA, CDR2 FQGNSA, per germline. The variable domain in full, completed from reference TRBV7-2 and TRBJ2-1, reads GAGVSQSPSNKVTEKGKDVELRCDPISGHTALYWYRQSLGQGLEFLIYFQGNSAPDKSGLPSDRFSAERTGGSVSTLTIQRTQQEDSAVYLCASSLLTSGRALGYNEQFFGPGTRLTVL.